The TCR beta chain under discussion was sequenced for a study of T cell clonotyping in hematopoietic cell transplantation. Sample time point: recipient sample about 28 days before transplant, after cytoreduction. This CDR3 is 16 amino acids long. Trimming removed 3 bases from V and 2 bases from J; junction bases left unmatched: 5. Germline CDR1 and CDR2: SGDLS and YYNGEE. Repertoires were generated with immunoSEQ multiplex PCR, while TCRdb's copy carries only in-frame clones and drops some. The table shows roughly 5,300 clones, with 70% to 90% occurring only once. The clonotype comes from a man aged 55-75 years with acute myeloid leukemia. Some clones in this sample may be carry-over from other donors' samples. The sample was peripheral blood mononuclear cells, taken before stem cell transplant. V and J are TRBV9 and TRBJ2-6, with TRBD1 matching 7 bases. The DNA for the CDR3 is TGTGCCAGCAGCGGACAAGACAGGGCTGGGGCCAACGTCCTGACTTTC. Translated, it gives CASSGQDRAGANVLTF.